Listed below are T cell receptor beta chains from one sample, sequenced in a study of OX40 agonist ivuxolimab in advanced cancers. The protocol was immunoSEQ multiplex PCR, while the TCRdb copy is restricted to in-frame clones and leaves out a portion. The table includes some 71,000 clones, around 93% detected once. The material was CD4+ or CD8+ T cells sorted from blood, obtained in a trial of the OX40 agonist ivuxolimab. These TCRs come from an adult with an advanced solid tumor such as melanoma, head and neck, liver or kidney cancer. Each CDR3 is given with its conserved first and last residue. Fields, in order: V gene, J gene, clone size, D gene, CDR3 DNA, CDR3 protein. A D gene is named only where the DNA matches it firmly. Clone size is given for some rows only: seen once, a few or many times, or a class if the clone is expanded.

>TRBV2|TRBJ2-3|.|TRBD2
TGTGCCAGCAGTCCACTAGCGGGAGTTTCAGATACGCAGTATTTT
CASSPLAGVSDTQYF
>TRBV7-8|TRBJ2-2|.|TRBD1
TGTGCCAGCAGCCCACCGACAGGGATAGACACCGGGGAGCTGTTTTTT
CASSPPTGIDTGELFF
>TRBV10-3|TRBJ2-7|.|TRBD1
TGTGCCATCAGTGAGGCAGGGGGCTACGAGCAGTACTTC
CAISEAGGYEQYF
>TRBV21-1|TRBJ1-2|.|.
TGTGCCAGCAGCAAAGTTCGGGGATCGAGGGATAACTATGGCTACACCTTC
CASSKVRGSRDNYGYTF
>TRBV7-3|TRBJ2-7|.|TRBD2
TGTGCCAGAAGACTAGCGGGAGAAACCTACGAGCAGTACTTC
CARRLAGETYEQYF
>TRBV5-6|TRBJ2-5|.|TRBD2
TGTGCCAGCAGCTTGGGGGAGGTCCAGCGGGAATACCAAGAGACCCAGTACTTC
CASSLGEVQREYQETQYF
>TRBV7-6|TRBJ2-5|.|TRBD2
TGTGCCAGCAGCTCTACCTTCGGGGGGACCCAAGAGACCCAGTACTTC
CASSSTFGGTQETQYF
>TRBV7-2|TRBJ2-7|.|.
TGTGCCAGCAGCTTAGCACAGGACTCTACTCTCTACGAGCAGTACTTC
CASSLAQDSTLYEQYF
>TRBV7-9|TRBJ2-1|.|TRBD2
TGTGCCAGCAGGAACCTAGCGGGCGGCAATGAGCAGTTCTTC
CASRNLAGGNEQFF
>TRBV9|TRBJ2-7|.|.
TGTGCCAGCAGCGTAGAGGCGGGCAACTCCTACGAGCAGTACTTC
CASSVEAGNSYEQYF
>TRBV27|TRBJ1-5|.|TRBD1
TGTGCCAGCAGTCCGGGACAGGGGGCCGGTCAGCCCCAGCATTTT
CASSPGQGAGQPQHF
>TRBV7-9|TRBJ2-3|.|.
TGTGCCAGCAGCTTAGTAGAGTCAGATACGCAGTATTTT
CASSLVESDTQYF
>TRBV9|TRBJ1-3|.|.
TGTGCCAGCAGCGAACAGAGCTCTGGAAACACCATATATTTT
CASSEQSSGNTIYF
>TRBV15|TRBJ2-4|.|TRBD1
TGTGCCACCAGCAGAGAGTTACAGGGGGCGATAGGCCCCTTAGCCAAAAACATTCAGTACTTC
CATSRELQGAIGPLAKNIQYF
>TRBV9|TRBJ2-7|.|.
TGTGCCAGCAGCGTAGGTTGGGGGGACGGCCACGAGCAGTACTTC
CASSVGWGDGHEQYF
>TRBV23-1|TRBJ2-7|.|.
TGCGCCAGCAGTCCCCCGGGGGCTACCGGGACAGATTACGAGCAGTACTTC
CASSPPGATGTDYEQYF
>TRBV27|TRBJ2-1|.|.
TGTGCCAGCAGTTTGGTGGTGGGGACCTACAATGAGCAGTTCTTC
CASSLVVGTYNEQFF
>TRBV11-3|TRBJ2-1|once|TRBD2
TGTGCCAGCAGCTTAGATGGGTACGGGGGACTAGCGGGTTACAATGAGCAGTTCTTC
CASSLDGYGGLAGYNEQFF
>TRBV4-3|TRBJ2-1|once|TRBD1
TGCGCCAGCAGCCCGGGACAGGGAGTCAGCAATGAGCAGTTCTTC
CASSPGQGVSNEQFF
>TRBV10-3|TRBJ2-2|.|.
TGTGCCATCGCCGGTGGCGGGGAGCTGTTTTTT
CAIAGGGELFF
>TRBV28|TRBJ2-1|.|.
TGTGCCAGCAGCCACACCTCTAGGGGGAGAGGTGAGCAGTTCTTC
CASSHTSRGRGEQFF
>TRBV15|TRBJ2-3|.|TRBD2
TGTGCCACCCAAGGTTTAGGGGAGGGCCTGGCAGATACGCAGTATTTT
CATQGLGEGLADTQYF
>TRBV27|TRBJ2-1|.|TRBD1
TGTGCCAGCAGTTTGGGACAGGGAAACAATGAGCAGTTCTTC
CASSLGQGNNEQFF
>TRBV27|TRBJ2-7|.|.
TGTGCCAGCAGTATTAGCGGTGGGGGCTCCTACGAGCAGTACTTC
CASSISGGGSYEQYF
>TRBV7-9|TRBJ2-7|.|TRBD1
TGTGCCAGCAGCCGACAGGGGGCAAAGGACGAGCAGTACTTC
CASSRQGAKDEQYF
>TRBV5-6|TRBJ1-2|.|.
TGTGCCAGCAGCTTGTGGTGGGGACGCTCATCGGCTGGCTACACCTTC
CASSLWWGRSSAGYTF
>TRBV23-1|TRBJ2-2|.|TRBD2
TGCGCCAGCAGTCAATCAAGGACTAGCGGGAGGGCGAACACCGGGGAGCTGTTTTTT
CASSQSRTSGRANTGELFF
>TRBV2|TRBJ1-3|.|.
TGTGCCAGCAGCGAGACCGGGACGGCTGGAAACACCATATATTTT
CASSETGTAGNTIYF
>TRBV5-6|TRBJ1-2|many|.
TGTGCCAGCAGCTTGGGTGGAAGAAACTATGGCTACACCTTC
CASSLGGRNYGYTF
>TRBV27|TRBJ2-7|.|.
TGTGCCAGCAGTCTTGGGACGGATTACGAGCAGTACTTC
CASSLGTDYEQYF
>TRBV27|TRBJ2-1|.|TRBD2
TGTGCCAGCAGTTCAAGCGGGAGCTTTCTTGAGCAGTTCTTC
CASSSSGSFLEQFF
>TRBV9|TRBJ2-6|.|.
TGTGCCAGCAGCGTAGTTGGGGGGATGCCAGGTCGCTCTGGGGCCAACGTCCTGACTTTC
CASSVVGGMPGRSGANVLTF
>TRBV27|TRBJ1-2|.|.
TGTGCCAGCAGTTCCGGGTCTCACTATGGCTACACCTTC
CASSSGSHYGYTF
>TRBV7-9|TRBJ2-5|.|.
TGTGCCAGCAGCTTACCCCCTACAGGAAAAGAGACCCAGTACTTC
CASSLPPTGKETQYF
>TRBV27|TRBJ2-7|.|.
TGTGCCAGCAGCCCTGAGGGGCTGGAGCAGTACTTC
CASSPEGLEQYF
>TRBV28|TRBJ1-2|.|TRBD1
TGTGCCAGCACCCTAAGTCCGAACAGGGGGCGGGAGGGCTACACCTTC
CASTLSPNRGREGYTF
>TRBV2|TRBJ1-5|.|.
TGTGCCAGCAGCCGGGTACGCAATCAGCCCCAGCATTTT
CASSRVRNQPQHF
>TRBV9|TRBJ1-1|.|.
TGTGCCAGCAGACCCTCCGGGGTTGGGTCTGAAGCTTTCTTT
CASRPSGVGSEAFF
>TRBV6-4|TRBJ1-6|.|.
TGTGCCAGCAGTGACTCGGGGGCTAATTCACCCCTCCACTTT
CASSDSGANSPLHF
>TRBV6-5|TRBJ2-1|.|TRBD1
TGTGCCAGCAGTACACAGGGGGGACCCTACAATGAGCAGTTCTTC
CASSTQGGPYNEQFF
>TRBV7-2|TRBJ2-7|.|TRBD2
TGTGCCAGCAGCTCCATAAACAGCGGGGCTCCCTACGAGCAGTACTTC
CASSSINSGAPYEQYF
>TRBV28|TRBJ2-5|.|TRBD2
TGTGCCAGCGGCTTAGCGGGAGGGCCCGGAGGAGGAGAGACCCAGTACTTC
CASGLAGGPGGGETQYF
>TRBV7-9|TRBJ2-2|.|TRBD1
TGTGCCAGCAGCTTAGAGGACAGGACGAACACCGGGGAGCTGTTTTTT
CASSLEDRTNTGELFF
>TRBV9|TRBJ2-5|.|.
TGTGCCAGCAGCGTGACTGGGACGGGCCAAGAGACCCAGTACTTC
CASSVTGTGQETQYF
>TRBV6-5|TRBJ1-2|.|.
TGTGCCAGCAGCGAACCAGGAGAGCAATCGACCTTC
CASSEPGEQSTF
>TRBV28|TRBJ2-7|.|.
TGTGCCAGCTCACAGGGTTACGAGCAGTACTTC
CASSQGYEQYF
>TRBV4-1|TRBJ1-2|.|TRBD1
TGCGCCAGCAGCCAAGAGGACAGGCTACACTATGGCTACACCTTC
CASSQEDRLHYGYTF
>TRBV7-3|TRBJ1-1|.|.
TGTGCCAGCAGCTCCTACACGAACACTGAAGCTTTCTTT
CASSSYTNTEAFF
>TRBV16|TRBJ1-2|few|TRBD1
TGTGCCAGCAGCCAATCGATGGGGACAGGGGTTGGTGGCTACACCTTC
CASSQSMGTGVGGYTF
>TRBV2|TRBJ2-7|.|.
TGTGCCAGCAGCGAACAAGTCCCTGGGGTGGGTTGGGGCGAGCAGTACTTC
CASSEQVPGVGWGEQYF
>TRBV4-1|TRBJ1-6|.|TRBD1
TGCGCCAGCAGCTCCCGACAGGGGGCAGAATCACCCCTCCACTTT
CASSSRQGAESPLHF
>TRBV6-5|TRBJ2-7|.|TRBD2
TGTGCCAGCAGTTACTCGATAGGACTAGAAACCTACGAGCAGTACTTC
CASSYSIGLETYEQYF
>TRBV27|TRBJ2-1|.|TRBD2
TGTGCCAGCAGGGCGGGAGGGTCCGATGAGCAGTTCTTC
CASRAGGSDEQFF
>TRBV5-4|TRBJ2-7|.|.
TGTGCCAGCACCTCGGGGCGTTCCTCCTACGAGCAGTACTTC
CASTSGRSSYEQYF
>TRBV7-2|TRBJ2-7|.|.
TGTGCCAGCAGCCGCGGGACTGGCCCCTACGAGCAGTACTTC
CASSRGTGPYEQYF
>TRBV27|TRBJ2-7|.|.
TGTGCCAGCAGTTTACTGGGACATGCCTACGAGCAGTACTTC
CASSLLGHAYEQYF